Listed below are T cell receptor beta chains from one sample, sequenced in a study of shared clonotypes between healthy human individuals. This table comes from immunoSEQ multiplex PCR, and its TCRdb copy is limited to in-frame clones, with some not included. The profile shows millions of clones, 80% to 95% of them singletons. The sequenced material came from naive CD4+ T cells from PBMCs. Receptors originate from a man aged 18 to 29 in good health. Some clones in this sample may be carry-over from other donors' samples. Each CDR3 is given with its conserved first and last residue. D genes are given only for firm matches. Clone size is shown for a subset of rows, as once, few, many or a class of expanded clone.

j_call	clone_size	v_call	d_call	cdr3_aa	cdr3_nt
TRBJ2-7	.	TRBV11-2	TRBD1	CASSDTRAAGGYEQYF	TGTGCCAGCAGCGATACTAGGGCGGCAGGGGGCTACGAGCAGTACTTC
TRBJ1-1	.	TRBV27	.	CASSPRMNTEAFF	TGTGCCAGCAGTCCTCGGATGAACACTGAAGCTTTCTTT
TRBJ2-7	.	TRBV6-5	.	CASSLTGLREQYF	TGTGCCAGCAGTTTGACCGGACTTCGCGAGCAGTACTTC
TRBJ1-1	.	TRBV18	.	CASSPAGNTEAFF	TGTGCCAGCTCACCCGCAGGGAACACTGAAGCTTTCTTT
TRBJ1-1	.	TRBV28	TRBD1	CASSTQGARTEAFF	TGTGCCAGCAGTACCCAGGGGGCGCGTACTGAAGCTTTCTTT
TRBJ1-2	once	TRBV28	.	CASVEARVRERGYTF	TGTGCCAGCGTGGAGGCCCGGGTCAGGGAGCGTGGCTACACCTTC
TRBJ2-5	.	TRBV6-1	.	CASSERRETTQYF	TGTGCCAGCAGTGAACGTCGGGAGACTACCCAGTACTTC
TRBJ2-2	once	TRBV11-3	.	CASSPGTNTGELFF	TGTGCCAGCAGTCCCGGGACCAACACCGGGGAGCTGTTTTTT
TRBJ2-3	.	TRBV11-2	TRBD2	CASSPLLELAGPDTQYF	TGTGCCAGCAGCCCCCTATTGGAGCTAGCGGGTCCAGATACGCAGTATTTT
TRBJ2-3	.	TRBV6-5	.	CASSYDGDTQYF	TGTGCCAGCAGTTACGATGGGGATACGCAGTATTTT
TRBJ2-3	.	TRBV19	TRBD2	CASTRTSGSPRNTQYF	TGTGCCAGTACTCGGACTAGCGGCTCACCTAGGAATACGCAGTATTTT
TRBJ2-1	.	TRBV9	TRBD2	CASSVVAGERNEQFF	TGTGCCAGCAGCGTAGTAGCGGGAGAGAGGAATGAGCAGTTCTTC
TRBJ1-3	.	TRBV28	.	CASSLTGQGNTIYF	TGTGCCAGCAGTTTAACTGGACAGGGAAACACCATATATTTT
TRBJ2-7	.	TRBV28	.	CASRAPAGLHEQYF	TGTGCCAGCAGGGCTCCCGCAGGGCTCCACGAGCAGTACTTC
TRBJ2-6	.	TRBV5-6	.	CASSLVEGIGANVLTF	TGTGCCAGCAGCTTGGTGGAGGGGATCGGGGCCAACGTCCTGACTTTC
TRBJ2-3	once	TRBV5-1	.	CASSFSRAGDTQYF	TGCGCCAGCAGCTTTTCTAGGGCCGGAGATACGCAGTATTTT
TRBJ2-1	.	TRBV18	TRBD2	CASSRSGLAGYNEQFF	TGTGCCAGCTCACGATCGGGACTAGCGGGCTACAATGAGCAGTTCTTC
TRBJ1-1	.	TRBV28	.	CASRNAPQKGATEAFF	TGTGCCAGCAGGAACGCCCCCCAGAAGGGCGCCACTGAAGCTTTCTTT
TRBJ2-5	.	TRBV5-6	.	CASSSPGQETQYF	TGTGCCAGCAGCTCGCCAGGGCAAGAGACCCAGTACTTC
TRBJ2-7	.	TRBV6-1	TRBD1	CASTDRVEEQYF	TGTGCCAGTACTGACAGGGTTGAAGAGCAGTACTTC
TRBJ2-7	few	TRBV19	TRBD2	CASKSREGPHEQYF	TGTGCCAGTAAGTCCCGGGAGGGTCCCCACGAGCAGTACTTC
TRBJ1-2	.	TRBV30	.	CAWSRPWGAYGYTF	TGTGCCTGGAGTCGACCGTGGGGCGCCTATGGCTACACCTTC
TRBJ1-1	.	TRBV7-2	TRBD1	CASRRGQGWNTEAFF	TGTGCCAGCAGGCGCGGACAGGGTTGGAACACTGAAGCTTTCTTT
TRBJ2-7	.	TRBV4-1	TRBD1	CASSQVGTGVYEQYF	TGCGCCAGCAGCCAAGTTGGGACAGGGGTGTACGAGCAGTACTTC
TRBJ1-2	.	TRBV6-1	.	CASSEAGWIYGYTF	TGTGCCAGCAGTGAAGCGGGGTGGATCTATGGCTACACCTTC
TRBJ2-3	.	TRBV5-1	TRBD2	CASSSQTSGTADTQYF	TGCGCCAGCAGCTCCCAGACTAGCGGGACGGCGGATACGCAGTATTTT
TRBJ2-4	once	TRBV19	TRBD1	CAIIPRDRGRLVKNIQYF	TGTGCCATTATCCCCCGGGACAGGGGGCGTCTGGTCAAAAACATTCAGTACTTC
TRBJ1-1	.	TRBV5-1	TRBD1	CASSLRGGVQGTEAFF	TGCGCCAGCAGCTTGAGAGGGGGCGTGCAGGGGACTGAAGCTTTCTTT
TRBJ1-2	once	TRBV6-5	TRBD1	CASSYHLPTGSGGYTF	TGTGCCAGCAGTTACCACCTACCGACAGGGTCGGGTGGCTACACCTTC
TRBJ1-5	.	TRBV6-1	TRBD1	CATGDRGNQPQHF	TGTGCCACCGGAGACAGGGGAAATCAGCCCCAGCATTTT
TRBJ1-1	.	TRBV7-9	.	CASSLSGNTEAFF	TGTGCCAGCAGCTTAAGCGGGAACACTGAAGCTTTCTTT
TRBJ2-7	.	TRBV27	TRBD2	CASSKRTSAYEQYF	TGTGCCAGCAGCAAACGGACTAGCGCGTACGAGCAGTACTTC
TRBJ2-2	.	TRBV10-3	.	CAIRGVDTGELFF	TGTGCCATCAGGGGGGTCGACACCGGGGAGCTGTTTTTT
TRBJ2-1	.	TRBV5-1	TRBD2	CASSLQTSGPYNEQFF	TGCGCCAGCAGCTTGCAGACTAGCGGTCCCTACAATGAGCAGTTCTTC
TRBJ2-3	.	TRBV5-1	TRBD2	CARSIAGLTDTQYF	TGCGCCAGGAGTATAGCGGGACTCACAGATACGCAGTATTTT
TRBJ1-2	.	TRBV6-5	.	CASSYSPGALFGYTF	TGTGCCAGCAGTTACTCGCCGGGGGCCTTGTTTGGCTACACCTTC
TRBJ2-5	.	TRBV7-2	TRBD2	CASSLVGALAGGLRETQYF	TGTGCCAGCAGCTTAGTAGGGGCACTAGCGGGAGGGCTTAGGGAGACCCAGTACTTC
TRBJ2-7	once	TRBV28	TRBD2	CASSGLVSYEQYF	TGTGCCAGCTCGGGACTAGTTTCCTACGAGCAGTACTTC
TRBJ1-1	.	TRBV19	TRBD1	CASREGTVNTEAFF	TGTGCCAGTAGGGAGGGGACAGTTAACACTGAAGCTTTCTTT